A selection of T cell receptor beta chains follows, all from one sample in a study of blood T cell repertoires in COVID-19. Method: immunoSEQ multiplex PCR; TCRdb's copy keeps in-frame clones and lacks some. The sample lists approximately 200,000 clones, around nine tenths occurring once. Sequenced material: peripheral blood. These receptors were obtained from a man between 60 and 75 years old who had recovered from COVID-19. Both conserved end residues are trimmed from each CDR3.

j_call v_call cdr3_aa
TRBJ2-7 TRBV13 ASSPQGHSYEQY
TRBJ2-7 TRBV6-5 ASSYSVQGTYEQY
TRBJ1-5 TRBV18 ASSPRQDQPQH
TRBJ2-1 TRBV11-2 ASSRYNEQF
TRBJ1-1 TRBV7-9 ASKQAEGRSEAF
TRBJ2-7 TRBV5-1 ASSLVRAGDHEQY
TRBJ1-1 TRBV30 AWRLGGPDTEAF
TRBJ2-2 TRBV7-3 ASSPGLAGSGELF
TRBJ2-7 TRBV5-1 ASSLTSTSGSPYEQY
TRBJ1-4 TRBV6-6 ASSPGTGLKLF
TRBJ1-4 TRBV19 ASSIFASGTGNEKLF
TRBJ1-4 TRBV11-2 ASSRGLNEKLF
TRBJ2-3 TRBV28 ASSWTTDTQY
TRBJ2-5 TRBV28 ASRSGLAQETQY
TRBJ1-5 TRBV4-1 ASSQDSPDSLSGQPQH
TRBJ2-7 TRBV5-4 ASSPTDSYEQY
TRBJ2-7 TRBV19 ASSTHSGLGVYEQY
TRBJ2-3 TRBV6-5 ASKALNTQY
TRBJ1-1 TRBV18 ASSFAENTEAF
TRBJ1-3 TRBV3-1/TRBV3-2 ASSQVPTGVGNTIY
TRBJ2-6 TRBV5-4 ASSWRGRTGANVLT
TRBJ2-1 TRBV2 ASSEALGQGQF
TRBJ2-3 TRBV27 ASSFSSDTQY